The rows below give T cell receptor beta chains drawn from one sample of a study of cytomegalovirus exposure and HLA in healthy donors. The protocol was immunoSEQ multiplex PCR, while the TCRdb copy is restricted to in-frame clones and leaves out a portion. This repertoire includes 130,000 or so clones. The source material was PBMCs. These receptor sequences come from a man younger than 35 in good health and CMV-seronegative. The conserved cysteine and the conserved F or W are not part of the CDR3 here. D genes are given only for firm matches.

>-|TRBJ1-2|TRBV6-5
ASSYGGTLNYGYT
>TRBD2|TRBJ2-3|TRBV10-3
AISVLAGGGDTQY
>TRBD1|TRBJ2-2|TRBV27
ASSVLRQGNTGELF
>TRBD2|TRBJ2-1|TRBV6-5
ASSYGRGGYNEQF
>TRBD2|TRBJ2-7|TRBV5-4
ASRRGTRGDEQY
>TRBD1|TRBJ2-1|TRBV5-4
ASSLAELGGASPF
>-|TRBJ1-3|TRBV7-3
ASSQGSGNTIY
>TRBD1|TRBJ1-1|TRBV5-1
ASSSGTGNTEAF
>TRBD1|TRBJ2-7|TRBV6-5
ASSVTGALGHEQY
>TRBD1|TRBJ1-1|TRBV10-3
AISSRTGDTEAF
>-|TRBJ2-7|TRBV18
ASSPGPGIYEQY
>TRBD2|TRBJ2-1|TRBV7-2
ASSWRGGRFGNEQF
>TRBD1|TRBJ1-4|TRBV7-9
ASSMDRGSNEKLF
>-|TRBJ2-1|TRBV7-6
ASSPPSGTEQF
>TRBD1|TRBJ2-1|TRBV7-3
ASSLTRDRGLSEQF
>-|TRBJ2-4|TRBV15
ATSQIKNIQY
>-|TRBJ2-2|TRBV2
ATTDRTVPTGELF
>TRBD2|TRBJ2-3|TRBV7-2
ASSKTKEGLASADTQY
>-|TRBJ1-1|TRBV28
ASSGGGRRGTEAF
>-|TRBJ1-2|TRBV6-1
ASSPQGSSGYT
>-|TRBJ1-5|TRBV7-9
ASSFPNQPQH
>TRBD2|TRBJ2-1|TRBV27
ASSPSLGGWEQF
>-|TRBJ2-3|TRBV29-1
SVGFGGVGTDTQY
>TRBD2|TRBJ2-2|TRBV7-7
ASSPASGRGTGELF
>-|TRBJ2-7|TRBV7-2
ASSGQGYSPEQY
>TRBD2|TRBJ2-7|TRBV6-5
ASSYGTSGYEQY
>-|TRBJ2-2|TRBV5-1
ASSLPQGGPGELF
>TRBD1|TRBJ2-4|TRBV4-3
ASSQALGGGNIQY
>TRBD1|TRBJ1-1|TRBV28
ASSLYFRGPDTEAF